This T cell receptor (beta chain) is from a study of CD8 T cells in Susac syndrome. The RNA input was roughly 0.45 to 1 ug, and it was reverse transcribed with random hexamers. One entry per CDR3 protein results from TCRdb running MiXCR on the immunoSEQ multiplex PCR reads. The repertoire consists of around 69,000 distinct CDR3 sequences, with 93% occurring once and the leading ten covering approximately 0.5%. The TCR sequence derives from a human donor with Susac syndrome. The source material was CD8+ T cells from PBMCs.

Here the CDR3 DNA reads TGTGCCAGCAGACCGGGACAGGGAGTGGATCAGCCCCAGCATTTT. Translation gives CASRPGQGVDQPQHF. The gene calls are TRBV6-5 and TRBJ1-5; 9 bases are shared with TRBD1. Trimming took 6 bases from V and 5 from J; bases not matched to a gene: 8. The CDR3 is 15 residues long. Germline values: CDR1 MNHEY, CDR2 SVGAGI.